This T cell receptor (beta chain) was retrieved from a study of PD-1 blockade in classical Hodgkin lymphoma. The CDR3 has 15 residues. Germline values: CDR1 MNHNS, CDR2 SASEGT. Trimming took off 7 bases at V and 0 bases at J, with 13 bases between the two ends. Study-wide results and caveats: CD4+ TCR diversity, unlike CD8+, rose significantly by C4D1.

For this clone: Its antigen is unidentified.

Assay: immunoSEQ multiplex PCR; the TCRdb copy retains only in-frame clones and omits some. The repertoire holds tens of thousands of clones, about nine tenths seen once, with around 2.9% in the top ten. Time point meaning: cycle 4 day 1 (C4D1), after more than 5 weeks of nivolumab. Each of the patients experienced relapse following autologous stem cell transplantation, and their brentuximab vedotin exposure differed. Here the sequenced sample was peripheral blood mononuclear cells (PBMCs), taken before the fourth cycle of nivolumab. The rearrangement joins TRBV6-1 to TRBJ2-4, with D tentatively TRBD2 (5 bases). This sequence was found in a human donor with classical Hodgkin lymphoma. In DNA, the CDR3 is TGTGCCAGCAACGGGAACCAACTAGCCAAAAACATTCAGTACTTC. Translation gives CASNGNQLAKNIQYF.